These 7 T cell receptor beta chains were sequenced from one sample in a study of OX40 agonist ivuxolimab in advanced cancers. Clones were sequenced by immunoSEQ multiplex PCR, and TCRdb holds only the in-frame ones, with some missing. The repertoire includes tens of thousands of clones, roughly 90% of them detected once, and 0.25% to 0.35% sits in the top ten. The sequencing used CD4+ or CD8+ T cells sorted from blood, collected in a trial of the OX40 agonist ivuxolimab. The receptor source for this set is an adult with an advanced solid tumor such as melanoma, head and neck, liver or kidney cancer.

The chain has TRBV4-2 and TRBJ2-1; 10 nucleotides line up with TRBD1. Trimming at V came to 0 bases and at J to 6 bases, leaving 11 bases not matched to a gene. The germline V gene encodes CDR1 LGHNA and CDR2 YNFKEQ. The CDR3 is 18 residues long. The CDR3 DNA sequence: TGTGCCAGCAGCCAAGACCTCCGACAGGGGGCTTTAGGCAATGAGCAGTTCTTC. Amino acids: CASSQDLRQGALGNEQFF.

V gene TRBV19 combines with J gene TRBJ1-4, with D possibly matching TRBD1 (6 bases). Trimming pared 4 bases from V and 10 bases from J, leaving 16 bases between. The germline gives CDR1 LNHDA, CDR2 SQIVND (reference sequence). This CDR3 contains 14 residues. CDR3 amino acids: CASSTGAVSVKLFF. DNA for the CDR3: TGTGCCAGTAGTACAGGGGCGGTAAGCGTAAAACTGTTTTTT. The full variable domain, completed using reference TRBV19 and TRBJ1-4, is DGGITQSPKYLFRKEGQNVTLSCEQNLNHDAMYWYRQDPGQGLRLIYYSQIVNDFQKGDIAEGYSVSREKKESFPLTVTSAQKNPTAFYLCASSTGAVSVKLFFGSGTQLSVL.

A note on this clone: The identical CDR3 is also encoded by other nucleotide sequences in the sample. The rearrangement links TRBV11-3 to TRBJ2-7; unclear D gene. V dropped 5 bases and J dropped 4 bases, with 12 bases sitting between them. Germline CDR1 SGHNT, CDR2 YENEEA. The CDR3 totals 13 residues. DNA for the CDR3: TGTGCCAGCAGCCCGGGCCAGTCATACGAGCAGTACTTC. Its translation: CASSPGQSYEQYF.

The chain links TRBV6-1 to TRBJ2-7; D remains unclear. Germline CDR1 is MNHNS and CDR2 is SASEGT. This CDR3 has 12 amino acids. V was trimmed by 2 bases and J by 12 bases, leaving 14 bases between them. CDR3 sequence (DNA): TGTGCCAGCAGTGAATACAAGTCGGTGGGGTACTTC. Its protein is CASSEYKSVGYF.

The chain recombines TRBV29-1 with TRBJ2-3; TRBD2 aligns across 11 bases. The germline CDR1 and CDR2 sequences are SQVTM and ANQGSEA. Losses at the gene ends were 2 bases for V and 2 bases for J; bases not matched to a gene: 12. The CDR3 totals 18 residues. The CDR3 DNA reads TGCAGCGTTGAATTAAAATCGGCTAGCGGGAGGAACACAGATACGCAGTATTTT. Encoded protein: CSVELKSASGRNTDTQYF.

This chain uses TRBV25-1 with TRBJ2-5; D not certain. Trimming took 8 bases from V and 5 from J, leaving 21 bases between them. Germline-derived CDR1 and CDR2 are MGHDK and SYGVNS. The CDR3 is 15 amino acids. This CDR3 is CASRYVTLGGETQYF. The CDR3 nucleotides read TGTGCCAGCCGGTACGTGACACTCGGTGGGGAGACCCAGTACTTC.

V gene TRBV5-1 combines with J gene TRBJ2-1, with 8 bases aligning to TRBD2. V gave up 2 bases and J gave up 4 bases; unmatched junction bases: 8. CDR1 and CDR2 (germline): SGHRS, YFSETQ. The CDR3 length is 16 residues. The CDR3 DNA follows: TGCGCCAGCAGCTTAACAACTAGCGGAACTTACAATGAGCAGTTCTTC. This sequence encodes CASSLTTSGTYNEQFF.